This note documents a single T cell receptor beta chain sequence. The assay was immunoSEQ multiplex PCR, and TCRdb's table has in-frame clones only and misses some. The repertoire has more than 95,000 clones, 82% of them found once; the top ten carry just under 1%. The sample is drawn from a study of T cell clones after liver transplantation. On the study more broadly: Blood was drawn pre-transplant, before withdrawal, and after full or failed withdrawal.

The CDR3 totals 14 residues. Germline V gene sequence: CDR1 SGHRS, CDR2 YFSETQ. V was shortened by 0 bases and J by 4 bases, with 8 bases between the two germline ends. The sample here was CD4+ T cells from blood, taken before liver transplant. This sequence joins TRBV5-1 and TRBJ2-1; tentative D call: TRBD2 (6 bases). This receptor was obtained from a human donor who received a liver transplant. The CDR3 region has the DNA TGCGCCAGCAGCTTGGATAGCGGTTACAATGAGCAGTTCTTC. This gives the protein CASSLDSGYNEQFF.